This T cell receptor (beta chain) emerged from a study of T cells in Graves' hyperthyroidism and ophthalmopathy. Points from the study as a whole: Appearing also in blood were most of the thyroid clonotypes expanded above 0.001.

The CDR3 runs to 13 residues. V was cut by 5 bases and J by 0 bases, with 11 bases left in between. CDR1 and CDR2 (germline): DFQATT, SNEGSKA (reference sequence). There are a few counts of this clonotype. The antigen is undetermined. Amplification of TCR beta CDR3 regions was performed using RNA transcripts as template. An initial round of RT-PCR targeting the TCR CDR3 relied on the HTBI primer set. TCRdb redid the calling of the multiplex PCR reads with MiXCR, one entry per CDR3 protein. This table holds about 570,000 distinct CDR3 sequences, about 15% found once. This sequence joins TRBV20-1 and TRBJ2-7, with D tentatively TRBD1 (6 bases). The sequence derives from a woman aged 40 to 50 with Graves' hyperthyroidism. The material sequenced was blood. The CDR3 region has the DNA TGCAGTGCTTCCGACAGGAGCTCCTACGAGCAGTACTTC. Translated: CSASDRSSYEQYF.